The 3 T cell receptor beta chains below were found in one sample sequenced in a study of cytomegalovirus exposure and HLA in healthy donors. The PCR had 60 Vbeta and 13 Jbeta primers. The assay was immunoSEQ multiplex PCR, and TCRdb's table has in-frame clones only and misses some. The data show 95,000 to 120,000 clones, 82% seen once. Sequenced material: PBMCs. Receptors were obtained from a woman in her late teens or twenties in good health and CMV-seronegative.

The chain couples TRBV6-5 to TRBJ1-1, with unresolved D. The V end was cut by 4 bases, the J end by 1 base, with 7 bases between. Germline V gene sequence: CDR1 MNHEY, CDR2 SVGAGI. This CDR3 is 13 amino acids long. Here the CDR3 DNA reads TGTGCCAGCAGTTTATTGTGGAACACTGAAGCTTTCTTT. Encoded protein: CASSLLWNTEAFF.

The chain combines TRBV15 with TRBJ1-3, with D unresolved. This CDR3 region has 14 residues. CDR1 and CDR2 (germline): LNHNV, YYDKDF (reference sequence). V was trimmed by 0 bases and J by 5 bases, leaving 8 bases between them. The CDR3 spells CATSRDRGRNTIYF. DNA for the CDR3: TGTGCCACCAGCAGAGATCGAGGTCGAAACACCATATATTTT.

The chain employs TRBV12-5 and TRBJ1-2; D ambiguous. Germline V gene lookup returns CDR1 LGHNT and CDR2 FRNRAP. V was pared by 5 bases and J by 3 bases, with 7 bases between. There are 12 residues in the CDR3. The CDR3 nucleotides read TGTGCTAGTGGTCCAGAATACTATGGCTACACCTTC. Its protein product is CASGPEYYGYTF.